This TCR beta chain was sequenced in a study of molecular identifiers for immune sequencing clone quantification. Study-level results: Reportedly, one cell's Jurkat TCR RNA was detected within 1,100,000 naive CD8 cells.

In TCRdb, the PCR reads were re-called with MiXCR into one record per CDR3 protein. The repertoire has some 97,000 distinct CDR3 sequences, around a third of them found once; the top ten carry around 4%. The CDR3 runs to 11 residues. Per the germline V gene, CDR1 is MNHEY and CDR2 is SVGAGI. The V gene lost 3 bases and the J gene lost 5 bases, with 4 bases spanning the gap. As to this clonotype: The antigen is not known. A much larger clone differs from this one at a single base, so this may be a read error.

Sequences were obtained from naive CD8+ T cells from blood, with Jurkat cell RNA spiked in. The subset is: FACS-sorted CD8+CD4-CCR7+CD45RA+ naive T cells. This TCR was sampled from a human donor in good health. Some libraries in this study had Jurkat cell RNA spiked in. The gene calls are TRBV6-5 and TRBJ2-5; unclear D gene. CDR3 in DNA: TGTGCCAGCAGTTATTGCGAGACCCAGTACTTC. Amino acid sequence: CASSYCETQYF.